The following is a T cell receptor (beta chain) sequence with its context. The CDR3 runs 15 residues. Trimming removed 5 bases from V and 9 bases from J, with 17 bases in between. Germline V gene lookup returns CDR1 MNHNS and CDR2 SASEGT. Time point of the sample: sample taken at primary tumor resection. Patients with untreated early-stage non-small cell lung cancer, numbering 72, were the donors. Unsorted tumor, nontumor lung tissue or cryopreserved PBMC supplied the whole RNA. The sample originates from a study of spatial heterogeneity in lung cancer. TCRdb called the 5' RACE reads again in MiXCR, with one record for every CDR3 protein. Among 40,000 to 45,000 distinct CDR3 sequences listed, 6.5% to 7% were seen once.

The gene calls are TRBV6-1 and TRBJ1-6, with D perhaps matching TRBD1 (6 bases). The source of this sequence is a female donor with early-stage non-small cell lung cancer. The starting material was PBMCs, obtained at surgery. CDR3 sequence (DNA): TGTGCCAGCAGTTCCCTGGGGGCCCCGGGTTCACCCCTCCACTTT. Amino acid sequence: CASSSLGAPGSPLHF.